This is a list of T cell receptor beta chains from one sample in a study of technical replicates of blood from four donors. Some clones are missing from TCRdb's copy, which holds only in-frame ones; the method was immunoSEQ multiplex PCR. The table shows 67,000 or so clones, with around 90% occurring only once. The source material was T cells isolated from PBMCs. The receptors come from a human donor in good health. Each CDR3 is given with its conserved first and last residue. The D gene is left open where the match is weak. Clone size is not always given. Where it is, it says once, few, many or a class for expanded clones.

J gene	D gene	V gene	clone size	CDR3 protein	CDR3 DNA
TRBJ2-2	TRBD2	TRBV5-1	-	CASSRRTSGNTGELFF	TGCGCCAGCAGCCGGAGGACTAGCGGGAACACCGGGGAGCTGTTTTTT
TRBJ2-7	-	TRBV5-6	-	CASSLGGSPYEQYF	TGTGCCAGCAGCTTGGGGGGCAGCCCCTACGAGCAGTACTTC
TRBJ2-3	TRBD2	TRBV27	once	CASSQYSSAGRENTDTQYF	TGTGCCAGCAGCCAATACTCGTCCGCCGGGAGGGAAAACACAGATACGCAGTATTTT
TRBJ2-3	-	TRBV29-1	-	CSVEAGTDTQYF	TGCAGCGTTGAAGCTGGCACAGATACGCAGTATTTT
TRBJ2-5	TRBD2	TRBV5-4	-	CASSLTAGGGETQYF	TGTGCCAGCAGCTTGACAGCGGGAGGGGGAGAGACCCAGTACTTC
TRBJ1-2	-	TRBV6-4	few	CASSDRGVGYTF	TGTGCCAGCAGTGACCGGGGAGTCGGCTACACCTTC
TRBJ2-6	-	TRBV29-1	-	CSVGGQSQSSGANVLTF	TGCAGCGTTGGAGGACAGTCCCAAAGCTCTGGGGCCAACGTCCTGACTTTC
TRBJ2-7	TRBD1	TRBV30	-	CAWTGTVYYEQYF	TGTGCCTGGACCGGGACAGTCTACTACGAGCAGTACTTC
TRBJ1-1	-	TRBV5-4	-	CASNIGGYTEAFF	TGTGCCAGCAATATCGGGGGGTACACTGAAGCTTTCTTT
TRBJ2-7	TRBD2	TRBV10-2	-	CASRGGWGEQYF	TGCGCCAGCAGGGGGGGGTGGGGCGAGCAGTACTTC
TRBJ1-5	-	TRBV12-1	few	CASSYPGQGFYSNQPQHF	TGTGCCAGCAGCTATCCGGGACAGGGGTTCTATAGCAATCAGCCCCAGCATTTT
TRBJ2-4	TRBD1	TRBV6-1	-	CASSEWGTGGTNIQYF	TGTGCCAGCAGTGAATGGGGGACAGGGGGCACAAACATTCAGTACTTC
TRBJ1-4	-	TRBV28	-	CASSPLREEIFDEKLFF	TGTGCCAGCAGTCCACTCCGGGAGGAGATTTTCGACGAAAAACTGTTTTTT
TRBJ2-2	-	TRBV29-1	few	CSVAGTENTGELFF	TGCAGCGTTGCTGGGACTGAGAACACCGGGGAGCTGTTTTTT
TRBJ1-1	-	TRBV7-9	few	CASSSDMNTEAFF	TGTGCCAGCAGCTCGGACATGAACACTGAAGCTTTCTTT
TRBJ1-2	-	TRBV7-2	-	CASSLTGTPTLGYGYTF	TGTGCCAGCAGCCTAACCGGGACACCTACCTTAGGCTATGGCTACACCTTC
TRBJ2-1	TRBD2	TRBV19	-	CASSSRLAGGGNEQFF	TGTGCCAGTAGTTCCCGACTAGCGGGAGGGGGCAATGAGCAGTTCTTC
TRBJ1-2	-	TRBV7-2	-	CASSLGHPQGGYTF	TGTGCCAGCAGCTTAGGACACCCTCAGGGCGGCTACACCTTC
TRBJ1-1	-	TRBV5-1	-	CASSLAGDNTEAFF	TGCGCCAGCAGCTTGGCAGGGGATAACACTGAAGCTTTCTTT
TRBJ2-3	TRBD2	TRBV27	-	CASSPGLAGVDTQYF	TGTGCCAGCAGCCCGGGACTAGCGGGAGTTGATACGCAGTATTTT
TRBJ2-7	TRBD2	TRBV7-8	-	CASSLGELAGYEQYF	TGTGCCAGCAGCTTAGGGGAACTAGCGGGCTACGAGCAGTACTTC
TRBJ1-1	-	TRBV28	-	CASNGNTEAFF	TGTGCCAGCAACGGGAACACTGAAGCTTTCTTT
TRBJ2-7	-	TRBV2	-	CASSDGGLFYEQYF	TGTGCCAGCAGTGATGGGGGCCTCTTCTACGAGCAGTACTTC
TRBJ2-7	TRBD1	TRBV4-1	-	CASSQVDRDSGQYF	TGCGCCAGCAGCCAAGTAGACCGGGACAGCGGGCAGTACTTC
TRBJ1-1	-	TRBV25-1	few	CASSEGAGTEAFF	TGTGCCAGCAGTGAAGGGGCAGGAACTGAAGCTTTCTTT
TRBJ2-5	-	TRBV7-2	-	CASATFSAQETQYF	TGTGCCAGCGCCACATTTAGCGCACAAGAGACCCAGTACTTC
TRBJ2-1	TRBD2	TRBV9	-	CASSGTSGVSSYNEQFF	TGTGCCAGCAGCGGGACTAGCGGAGTCAGCTCCTACAATGAGCAGTTCTTC
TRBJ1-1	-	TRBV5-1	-	CASEDTLNTEAFF	TGCGCCAGCGAAGACACTTTGAACACTGAAGCTTTCTTT
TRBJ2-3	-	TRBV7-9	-	CASSLAGSTDTQYF	TGTGCCAGCAGCTTAGCCGGGAGCACAGATACGCAGTATTTT
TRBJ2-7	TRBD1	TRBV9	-	CASSVAGGRSYEQYF	TGTGCCAGCAGCGTAGCAGGGGGACGCTCCTACGAGCAGTACTTC
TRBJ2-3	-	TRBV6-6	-	CASMSSDTQYF	TGTGCCAGCATGTCCTCAGATACGCAGTATTTT
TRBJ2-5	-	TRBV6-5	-	CASRRETQYF	TGTGCCAGCAGGCGGGAGACCCAGTACTTC
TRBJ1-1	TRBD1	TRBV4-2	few	CASSHGTGVTEAFF	TGTGCCAGCAGCCACGGGACAGGGGTAACTGAAGCTTTCTTT
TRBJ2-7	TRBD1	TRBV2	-	CASMGTGTGGYEQYF	TGTGCCAGCATGGGGACCGGGACAGGGGGCTACGAGCAGTACTTC
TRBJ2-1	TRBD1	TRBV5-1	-	CASSLAGDSYNEQFF	TGCGCCAGCAGCTTGGCCGGGGACAGTTACAATGAGCAGTTCTTC
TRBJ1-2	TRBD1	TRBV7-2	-	CASSLGGGDYGYTF	TGTGCCAGCAGCTTAGGAGGGGGCGACTATGGCTACACCTTC
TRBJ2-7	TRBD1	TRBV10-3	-	CAITFDRGGYEQYF	TGTGCCATCACGTTCGACAGGGGGGGCTACGAGCAGTACTTC
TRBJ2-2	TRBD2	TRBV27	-	CASSLAGVGTGELFF	TGTGCCAGCAGTTTAGCGGGAGTAGGCACCGGGGAGCTGTTTTTT
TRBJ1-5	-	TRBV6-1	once	CASSELAGVRNQPQHF	TGTGCCAGCAGTGAATTGGCAGGGGTACGGAATCAGCCCCAGCATTTT
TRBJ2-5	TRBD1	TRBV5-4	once	CASSLGQGSTQETQYF	TGTGCCAGCAGCCTCGGACAGGGGAGTACTCAAGAGACCCAGTACTTC
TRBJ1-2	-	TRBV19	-	CASTTFGWTADGYTF	TGTGCCAGTACTACTTTTGGGTGGACAGCTGATGGCTACACCTTC
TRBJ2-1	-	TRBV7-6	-	CASRKGTSNEQFF	TGTGCCAGCAGGAAGGGGACTTCAAATGAGCAGTTCTTC
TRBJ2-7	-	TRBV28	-	CASSWQPVYEQYF	TGTGCCAGCAGTTGGCAACCCGTCTACGAGCAGTACTTC
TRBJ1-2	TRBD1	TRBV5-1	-	CASLPSGGENYGYTF	TGCGCCAGCTTACCCTCAGGGGGTGAAAACTATGGCTACACCTTC
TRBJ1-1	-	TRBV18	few	CASSPQEGNTEAFF	TGTGCCAGCTCACCACAGGAGGGGAACACTGAAGCTTTCTTT
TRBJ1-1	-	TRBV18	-	CASSPRMGARNTEAFF	TGTGCCAGCTCACCACGAATGGGGGCTAGGAACACTGAAGCTTTCTTT
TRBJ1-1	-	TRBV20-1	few	CSASSVPEAFF	TGCAGTGCTAGCTCGGTACCTGAAGCTTTCTTT
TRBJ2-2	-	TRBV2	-	CASSDVVRANTGELFF	TGTGCCAGCAGTGATGTGGTCAGGGCGAACACCGGGGAGCTGTTTTTT